A single T cell receptor beta chain is shown here with its context. The data belong to a study of blood T cell repertoires in COVID-19. The wider study: COVID-19 samples collected from the United States, Italy and Spain covered acute and convalescent phases. PBMCs, B-cell-depleted T cells, or T cells were the source of the cDNA or gDNA that made up the material.

Seattle participants joined during active infection and were tracked over time. In the source study's methods: Estimated nucleated cell counts came from reference gene primer amplification. Data came from immunoSEQ multiplex PCR; TCRdb stores just in-frame clones and leaves some out. For V, J and clone size, that table is used; D and trimming come from the DNA. Among a few hundred thousand clones listed, 90% were seen once. This CDR3 is built from 17 residues. Germline CDR1 and CDR2: SEHNR and FQNEAQ (reference sequence). V shed 4 bases, J shed 4 bases, and the junction held 11 bases outside the gene matches.

This receptor was identified in a woman between 55 and 75 years old with COVID-19, enrolled during active disease. The sequencing sample was made of peripheral blood. The chain combines TRBV7-9 with TRBJ2-5, with TRBD2 matching over 11 bases. The DNA of the CDR3 is TGTGCCAGCAGCTCATTAATAGCGGGGGGGCCGCTAGAGACCCAGTACTTC. As protein: CASSSLIAGGPLETQYF. Looking up the rest from reference TRBV7-9 and TRBJ2-5 gives the full variable domain: DTGVSQNPRHKITKRGQNVTFRCDPISEHNRLYWYRQTLGQGPEFLTYFQNEAQLEKSRLLSDRFSAERPKGSFSTLEIQRTEQGDSAMYLCASSSLIAGGPLETQYFGPGTRLLVL.